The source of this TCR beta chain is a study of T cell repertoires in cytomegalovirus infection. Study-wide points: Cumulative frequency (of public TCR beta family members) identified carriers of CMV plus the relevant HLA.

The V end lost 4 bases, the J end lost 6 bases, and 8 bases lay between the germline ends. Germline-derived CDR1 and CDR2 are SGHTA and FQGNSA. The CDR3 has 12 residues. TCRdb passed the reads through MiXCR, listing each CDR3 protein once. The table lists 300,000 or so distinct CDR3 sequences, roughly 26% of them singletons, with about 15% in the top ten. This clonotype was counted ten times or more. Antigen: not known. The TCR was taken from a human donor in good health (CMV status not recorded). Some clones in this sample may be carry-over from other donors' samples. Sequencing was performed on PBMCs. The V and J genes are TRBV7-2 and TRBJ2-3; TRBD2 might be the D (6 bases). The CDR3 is CASSSAGDTQYF. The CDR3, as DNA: TGTGCCAGCAGCTCCGCGGGGGATACGCAGTATTTT. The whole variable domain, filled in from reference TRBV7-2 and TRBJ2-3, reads GAGVSQSPSNKVTEKGKDVELRCDPISGHTALYWYRQSLGQGLEFLIYFQGNSAPDKSGLPSDRFSAERTGGSVSTLTIQRTQQEDSAVYLCASSSAGDTQYFGPGTRLTVL.